This is a list of T cell receptor beta chains from one sample in a study of tumor-infiltrating lymphocytes in primary liver carcinoma. TCRdb re-analysed the multiplex PCR reads in MiXCR, keeping a single row per CDR3 protein. The data show more than 95,000 distinct CDR3 sequences, roughly four fifths seen once. Sample: liver tumor tissue from sampling region 3. These receptors came from a man between 40 and 49 years old with primary liver carcinoma and hepatitis B virus infection. The CDR3 runs from the conserved cysteine through the conserved F or W. A D gene is named only where the DNA matches it firmly. Expanded clones get a size class; other rows say once, few or many, or leave the size out.

DNA: TGTGCCTGCAGCTTTACTAGTGCCTACGAGCTGTACTTC; CDR3: CACSFTSAYELYF; V: TRBV7-8; size: NA; J: TRBJ2-7; D: NA
DNA: TGTGCCAGCTCACTTGGGACTAGCGGTTACAATGAGCAGTTCTTC; CDR3: CASSLGTSGYNEQFF; V: TRBV18; size: few; J: TRBJ2-1; D: TRBD2
DNA: TGCAACGTTGCTCCGACAGGGCTCCACGAGCGGTACTTC; CDR3: CNVAPTGLHERYF; V: TRBV29-1; size: NA; J: TRBJ2-7; D: TRBD1
DNA: TGCAGCGTTGAACCGTCCACTAGCGGGATGCACAATGAGCAGTTCTTC; CDR3: CSVEPSTSGMHNEQFF; V: TRBV29-1; size: NA; J: TRBJ2-1; D: TRBD2
DNA: TGTGCCAGAAGCTGGGCTAGCGGGAGGACCAATGAGCAGTTCTTC; CDR3: CARSWASGRTNEQFF; V: TRBV5-4; size: NA; J: TRBJ2-1; D: TRBD2
DNA: TGTACCATCAGTGACTCGACAGCCTGTAACTATGGCTACACCTTC; CDR3: CTISDSTACNYGYTF; V: TRBV10-3; size: NA; J: TRBJ1-2; D: NA
DNA: TGTAGCAGCACAAAAGGGGTTGAGCAGTATTTC; CDR3: CSSTKGVEQYF; V: TRBV11-2; size: NA; J: TRBJ2-7; D: NA
DNA: TGTGACAGCAACTTAGGGGCTAGCGGACGAGAGACCCAGTACTTC; CDR3: CDSNLGASGRETQYF; V: TRBV11-2; size: NA; J: TRBJ2-5; D: TRBD2
DNA: TGTGCCAGCAGCCCTTCGGACGGGTTGGATGCGCCTTTCTTT; CDR3: CASSPSDGLDAPFF; V: TRBV14; size: once; J: TRBJ1-1; D: NA
DNA: TGTGTCAGCAGGACTAGCGGGAGTACTGAGCAGTTCTTC; CDR3: CVSRTSGSTEQFF; V: TRBV6-2/TRBV6-3; size: NA; J: TRBJ2-1; D: TRBD2
DNA: TGTGCCAGCAGCCAAGAGTCCGGGACTAGCGAAATCTCGCCGCGGGAGACCCACTACTTC; CDR3: CASSQESGTSEISPRETHYF; V: TRBV4-2; size: NA; J: TRBJ2-5; D: TRBD2
DNA: TGTGCCAGCAGCGGTAACATGGGACTGAACTATAGTTACACCTTC; CDR3: CASSGNMGLNYSYTF; V: TRBV5-5; size: NA; J: TRBJ1-2; D: NA
DNA: TGCGCCAGCCACCACCTCGGGGACCAGTACTTC; CDR3: CASHHLGDQYF; V: TRBV10-2; size: NA; J: TRBJ2-7; D: NA
DNA: TGTGCCATCAGTGACTCGACAGTCTGTAACTATGGCTACACCTTC; CDR3: CAISDSTVCNYGYTF; V: TRBV10-3; size: NA; J: TRBJ1-2; D: NA
DNA: TGTGCCAGCGGCCCCGAGGGGGACTCAGCCGTGGAAACTCAGTACTTC; CDR3: CASGPEGDSAVETQYF; V: TRBV7-8; size: NA; J: TRBJ2-5; D: NA
DNA: TGTGCCATCACACCGGACGGGGTGGTAGAGACCCAGTACTTC; CDR3: CAITPDGVVETQYF; V: TRBV28; size: NA; J: TRBJ2-5; D: NA
DNA: TGTGCCAGCGCAGGGGCCTTCAATGAACAGTTCTTC; CDR3: CASAGAFNEQFF; V: TRBV6-1; size: NA; J: TRBJ2-1; D: NA
DNA: TGTACTAGTGCTCGCGGCCTTTCAGGGAACACTGAAGCTTTCTTT; CDR3: CTSARGLSGNTEAFF; V: TRBV12-5; size: NA; J: TRBJ1-1; D: NA
DNA: TGTGCCATCAGCTGGAAAGCAGGAGAGGTCTACGAGCAGTACTTC; CDR3: CAISWKAGEVYEQYF; V: TRBV6-1; size: NA; J: TRBJ2-7; D: NA
DNA: TGTGCCAGCAGTTTACGGCAGGGGGTTAATGAGCAGTTCTTC; CDR3: CASSLRQGVNEQFF; V: TRBV12-3/TRBV12-4; size: many; J: TRBJ2-1; D: TRBD1
DNA: TGTGCCAGCAGTCTAGAGGGGGCGAGTCAGCCCCTCCATTTT; CDR3: CASSLEGASQPLHF; V: TRBV12-3/TRBV12-4; size: NA; J: TRBJ1-5; D: TRBD1
DNA: TGTGCCGTCAGTGATTTCCGGGACTGGGAGTCTGGCTACACCTTC; CDR3: CAVSDFRDWESGYTF; V: TRBV10-3; size: NA; J: TRBJ1-2; D: NA
DNA: TGTGCTAGCAGTTTAATTCGGGATCAGTCCCAGCATTTT; CDR3: CASSLIRDQSQHF; V: TRBV12-3/TRBV12-4; size: NA; J: TRBJ1-5; D: NA
DNA: TGTGCCAGCAGTGGTATGACAGGGGCGACTAGACGTTACGAGCGGTACTTC; CDR3: CASSGMTGATRRYERYF; V: TRBV6-5; size: NA; J: TRBJ2-7; D: TRBD1
DNA: TGTGCCAGCAACCCAGGACTAGCGGGAACTGAAATGCAGTATTTT; CDR3: CASNPGLAGTEMQYF; V: TRBV6-5; size: NA; J: TRBJ2-3; D: TRBD2
DNA: TGTGCCAGCATTCCAAGGACGCGGACGATCGACTATACCTTC; CDR3: CASIPRTRTIDYTF; V: TRBV6-6; size: NA; J: TRBJ1-2; D: NA
DNA: TGTGCCAGCAGTTTAGTTCCAGCTGGTGTGACCAGGGAGCTGTTTTTT; CDR3: CASSLVPAGVTRELFF; V: TRBV12-3/TRBV12-4; size: NA; J: TRBJ2-2; D: NA
DNA: TGTGTCAGCGGGGACGGTAGCAATCAGCCCCGGCATTTT; CDR3: CVSGDGSNQPRHF; V: TRBV6-5; size: NA; J: TRBJ1-5; D: NA
DNA: TGCGCCGGCAGCCAATATCTAGCGAAGGAAGAGACCCAGTACTTC; CDR3: CAGSQYLAKEETQYF; V: TRBV4-3; size: NA; J: TRBJ2-5; D: NA
DNA: TGTGCCAGTACCAGGGAGAGCACACATACGCAATATTTT; CDR3: CASTRESTHTQYF; V: TRBV6-6; size: NA; J: TRBJ2-3; D: NA
DNA: TGCGCCAGCAGCCAAGATAACAGAGGGAATTCACCCCTCCACTTT; CDR3: CASSQDNRGNSPLHF; V: TRBV4-1; size: NA; J: TRBJ1-6; D: NA
DNA: TGCGCCAGCAGCCAAGAGGAATGGGATCCTGGAGCCAACGTCCTGACTTTC; CDR3: CASSQEEWDPGANVLTF; V: TRBV4-1; size: few; J: TRBJ2-6; D: NA
DNA: TGTGCCAGCAGTGAAGTCGGGTCCATTCAGTCCCAGCATTTT; CDR3: CASSEVGSIQSQHF; V: TRBV6-1; size: NA; J: TRBJ1-5; D: NA
DNA: TGTGACAGCAGTAAAGGGCCCTCTGGAAACACCATATATTTT; CDR3: CDSSKGPSGNTIYF; V: TRBV6-1; size: NA; J: TRBJ1-3; D: NA
DNA: TGTGCTAGCAGTACCCAGACAGGGACCCAAGAGACCCAGTACTTC; CDR3: CASSTQTGTQETQYF; V: TRBV6-2/TRBV6-3; size: NA; J: TRBJ2-5; D: TRBD1
DNA: TGTGCCAGCACCTGGGGGGGGCGCGGAGAGAGCCAGTTCTTC; CDR3: CASTWGGRGESQFF; V: TRBV5-5; size: NA; J: TRBJ2-1; D: NA
DNA: TGTGCCAGTAGTTTTACATCTAGCGGGAACAATGAGCAGTTCTTC; CDR3: CASSFTSSGNNEQFF; V: TRBV6-2/TRBV6-3; size: NA; J: TRBJ2-1; D: TRBD2
DNA: TGCGCCAGCAGCCAAGGTGCAGGGAGCTATGGCTACACCTTC; CDR3: CASSQGAGSYGYTF; V: TRBV4-1; size: many; J: TRBJ1-2; D: NA
DNA: TGTGCTAGCAACTTCGGGGTTTTGGGCGAGCTGTACTTC; CDR3: CASNFGVLGELYF; V: TRBV11-3; size: once; J: TRBJ2-7; D: NA
DNA: TGTGCCAGCAGTTCACCAGGGGTTGGCTATGGCTACACATTC; CDR3: CASSSPGVGYGYTF; V: TRBV6-6; size: NA; J: TRBJ1-2; D: NA
DNA: TGTGCTAGCGGCCCTGCCAGGTGGGCAGATACGCAGTATTTT; CDR3: CASGPARWADTQYF; V: TRBV7-8; size: few; J: TRBJ2-3; D: NA
DNA: TGCAGCGTTTCCGGGAGAGGGGCGTCAGATATACAGTATTTT; CDR3: CSVSGRGASDIQYF; V: TRBV29-1; size: NA; J: TRBJ2-3; D: NA
DNA: TGCAGCGTCTGGATTAGCGGGAGGAGCCACGAGCAGTACTTC; CDR3: CSVWISGRSHEQYF; V: TRBV29-1; size: NA; J: TRBJ2-7; D: TRBD2
DNA: TGTGCCAGCATCATTGGACGGCTTCGGAACACTGAAGCTTTCTTT; CDR3: CASIIGRLRNTEAFF; V: TRBV28; size: many; J: TRBJ1-1; D: NA
DNA: TGTGCCAGCCCCATGACAGGGGGCACTGAAGTTTTCTTT; CDR3: CASPMTGGTEVFF; V: TRBV6-1; size: NA; J: TRBJ1-1; D: TRBD1
DNA: TGTGCCAGCAGTGGGGACTCGTGGGACTACGAACAGTACTTC; CDR3: CASSGDSWDYEQYF; V: TRBV6-2/TRBV6-3; size: NA; J: TRBJ2-7; D: TRBD2
DNA: TGTGCCAGCAGCCCTAACAGGAGCTCCTACGAGCAGTACTTT; CDR3: CASSPNRSSYEQYF; V: TRBV11-2; size: NA; J: TRBJ2-7; D: NA
DNA: TGTACCAGTAGTTGGACTAGCGGGAGTGGAGAGACCCAGTATTTC; CDR3: CTSSWTSGSGETQYF; V: TRBV6-2/TRBV6-3; size: once; J: TRBJ2-5; D: TRBD2
DNA: TGTGCCAGCAGCTTACACGTGGACAGGGGCCTTGGTAATGGGCAGCTCTTC; CDR3: CASSLHVDRGLGNGQLF; V: TRBV5-5; size: once; J: TRBJ2-1; D: TRBD1
DNA: TGTGTCAGCAATCTCCAGAGCACAGATACGCAGTGTTTT; CDR3: CVSNLQSTDTQCF; V: TRBV6-5; size: NA; J: TRBJ2-3; D: NA
DNA: TGTGCCAACAGCGCCCTGGCTAGCGGTCCCTACGAGCAGTACTTC; CDR3: CANSALASGPYEQYF; V: TRBV5-6; size: NA; J: TRBJ2-7; D: TRBD2
DNA: TGTGCCAGCATAGAGGGGAACGGCAAACAGTCCCAGCATTTT; CDR3: CASIEGNGKQSQHF; V: TRBV6-6; size: NA; J: TRBJ1-5; D: NA
DNA: TGTACCAGCAGTTACGCCCTAGCGGGAGGCCCAGAGTATTTT; CDR3: CTSSYALAGGPEYF; V: TRBV6-2/TRBV6-3; size: NA; J: TRBJ2-3; D: TRBD2
DNA: TGCGCCAGCAGCTTCCCAGCGGGAAGGAACAATGAGCAGTTCTTC; CDR3: CASSFPAGRNNEQFF; V: TRBV5-1; size: many; J: TRBJ2-1; D: TRBD2
DNA: TGTGCCAGCAGCGTAACTGGGCCGCCGAGCACAGATACGCAGTATTTT; CDR3: CASSVTGPPSTDTQYF; V: TRBV5-4; size: NA; J: TRBJ2-3; D: NA
DNA: TGTGCCAGCAGCCAAGATAACGGGAGGGACAACGAGCAGTATTTC; CDR3: CASSQDNGRDNEQYF; V: TRBV4-2; size: NA; J: TRBJ2-7; D: TRBD2
DNA: TGTGCCAGTGGCTCCGGACGGCTTTACGCACGCGAGCAGTACTTC; CDR3: CASGSGRLYAREQYF; V: TRBV11-2; size: NA; J: TRBJ2-7; D: NA
DNA: TGTGCCAGCAGTTGCATTGGAGGGGATAGTAGGACCCAGTACTTC; CDR3: CASSCIGGDSRTQYF; V: TRBV6-5; size: NA; J: TRBJ2-5; D: NA
DNA: TGTGCCAACAGTTCGCCCTGGGACTCCGAAGCGCAGTATTTT; CDR3: CANSSPWDSEAQYF; V: TRBV6-2/TRBV6-3; size: NA; J: TRBJ2-3; D: NA
DNA: TGCAGTGTCGGGAGGACAGGTGAAACTTTCTTT; CDR3: CSVGRTGETFF; V: TRBV29-1; size: NA; J: TRBJ1-1; D: TRBD1